This T cell receptor (beta chain) was identified in a study of T cell responses to AZD1222 COVID-19 vaccine. General study points: Spike-specific TCR breadth and depth went up after people got two AZD1222 doses. White British donors predominated, females outnumbered males, and clonal diversity was possibly underestimated. Nearly half of unique spike-specific TCRs reportedly avoided B.1.351 and B.1.1.7 mutated regions. Spike-wide vaccine-associated CD4 TCRs dominated at 160-218 and 743-854.

On this clone itself: The antigen is unknown.

TCRdb's table, derived via immunoSEQ multiplex PCR, lists solely in-frame clones and lacks some. Among 85,000 to 130,000 clones listed, 80% to 90% were seen once. V was cut by 2 bases and J by 3 bases, with 11 bases left in between. Per germline, CDR1 SGHTA and CDR2 FQGTGA. The CDR3 runs to 14 residues. The rearrangement uses TRBV7-3 and TRBJ2-7; possible D gene TRBD2, 5 bases. The material was peripheral blood, obtained on day 0 of AZD1222 vaccination. This receptor was taken from an adult in good health. The DNA of the CDR3 is TGTGCCAGCAGCTTATACGAGGGAAGCTACGAGCAGTACTTC. This gives the protein CASSLYEGSYEQYF.